This T cell receptor (beta chain) was sequenced in a study of blood T cell repertoires in COVID-19. For the study at large: Material from acute and convalescent COVID-19 was sourced from the United States, Italy and Spain. From T cells, B-cell-depleted T cells, or PBMCs came the material, which was cDNA or gDNA.

Per germline, CDR1 GTSNPN and CDR2 SVGIG (reference sequence). V lost 5 bases and J lost 7; bases outside the gene matches: 10. There are 13 residues in the CDR3. Repertoires were generated with immunoSEQ multiplex PCR, while TCRdb's copy carries only in-frame clones and drops some. Of approximately 100,000 clones in the sample, about 92% were seen once. The sample taken for sequencing was peripheral blood. The sequence was collected from a woman at least 80 years old in a cohort sampled during active COVID-19. This sequence joins TRBV30 and TRBJ1-1; TRBD1 aligns across 7 bases. The CDR3 reads CAWQKDRVGEAFF. The CDR3 DNA reads TGTGCCTGGCAGAAAGACAGGGTGGGTGAAGCTTTCTTT.